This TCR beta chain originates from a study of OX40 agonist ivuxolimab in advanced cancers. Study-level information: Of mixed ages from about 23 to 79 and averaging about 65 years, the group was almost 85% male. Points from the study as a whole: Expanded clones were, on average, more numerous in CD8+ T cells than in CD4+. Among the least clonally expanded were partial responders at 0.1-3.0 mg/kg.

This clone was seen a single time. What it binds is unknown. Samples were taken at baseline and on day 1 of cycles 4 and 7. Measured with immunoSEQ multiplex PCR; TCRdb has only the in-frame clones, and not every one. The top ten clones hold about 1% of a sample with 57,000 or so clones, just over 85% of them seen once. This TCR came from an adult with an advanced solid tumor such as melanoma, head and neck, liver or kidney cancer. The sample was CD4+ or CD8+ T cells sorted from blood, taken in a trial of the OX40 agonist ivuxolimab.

CDR3 in amino acids: CASSFGPEGETQYF. CDR3 DNA: TGTGCCAGCAGCTTCGGACCCGAAGGGGAGACCCAGTACTTC. The rearrangement links TRBV9 to TRBJ2-5, with D hard to call. This CDR3 has 14 residues. Trimming removed 4 bases at V and 5 bases at J, with 15 bases between. The germline CDR1 and CDR2 sequences are SGDLS and YYNGEE.